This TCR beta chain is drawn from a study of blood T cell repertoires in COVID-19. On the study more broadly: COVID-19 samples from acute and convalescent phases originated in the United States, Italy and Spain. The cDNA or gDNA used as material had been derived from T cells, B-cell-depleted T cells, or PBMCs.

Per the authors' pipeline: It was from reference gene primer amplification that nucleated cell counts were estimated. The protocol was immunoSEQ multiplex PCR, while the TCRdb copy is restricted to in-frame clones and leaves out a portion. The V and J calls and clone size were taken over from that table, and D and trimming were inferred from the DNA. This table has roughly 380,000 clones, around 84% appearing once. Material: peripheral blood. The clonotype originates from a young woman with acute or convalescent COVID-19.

In nucleotides, the CDR3 is TGTGCCAGTAGCACGGAGACAGGGGGCGACATTAACTATGGCTACACCTTC. Residues: CASSTETGGDINYGYTF. The chain combines TRBV19 with TRBJ1-2; 10 bases map to TRBD1. CDR3 length: 17 residues. In germline, CDR1 is LNHDA, CDR2 SQIVND (reference sequence). V dropped 6 bases and J dropped 1; count of bases not matched to a gene: 11.